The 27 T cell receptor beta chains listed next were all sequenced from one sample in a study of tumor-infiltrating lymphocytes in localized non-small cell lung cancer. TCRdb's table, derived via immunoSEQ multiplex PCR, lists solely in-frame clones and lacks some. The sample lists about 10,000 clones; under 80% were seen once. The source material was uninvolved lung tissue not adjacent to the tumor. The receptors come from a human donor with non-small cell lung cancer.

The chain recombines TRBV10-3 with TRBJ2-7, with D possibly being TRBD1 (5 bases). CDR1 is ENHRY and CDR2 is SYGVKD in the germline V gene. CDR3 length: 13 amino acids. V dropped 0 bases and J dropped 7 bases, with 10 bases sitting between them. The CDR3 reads CAISESRQFEQYF. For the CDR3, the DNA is TGTGCCATCAGTGAGTCGAGACAGTTTGAGCAGTACTTC.

CDR3 sequence: CASSLPSFYRGTPQETQYF. In nucleotides, the CDR3 is TGTGCCAGCAGTTTACCTTCCTTTTACAGGGGAACACCCCAAGAGACCCAGTACTTC. V and J are TRBV28 and TRBJ2-5, with TRBD1 matching over 7 bases. V trimming: 2 bases; J trimming: 1 base; junction bases outside the gene matches: 16. The germline gives CDR1 MDHEN, CDR2 SYDVKM. The CDR3 totals 19 residues.

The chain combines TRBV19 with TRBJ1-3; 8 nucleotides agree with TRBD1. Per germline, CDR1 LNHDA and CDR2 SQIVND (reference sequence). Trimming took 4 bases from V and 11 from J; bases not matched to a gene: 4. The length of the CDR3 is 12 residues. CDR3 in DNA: TGTGCCAGTAGTACATTACAGGGGGCCATATATTTT. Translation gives CASSTLQGAIYF.

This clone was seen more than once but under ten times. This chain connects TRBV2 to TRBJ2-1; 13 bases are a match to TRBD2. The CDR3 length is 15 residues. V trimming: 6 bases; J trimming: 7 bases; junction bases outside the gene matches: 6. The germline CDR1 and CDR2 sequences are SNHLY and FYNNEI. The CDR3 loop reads CASRTGLAGRNEQFF. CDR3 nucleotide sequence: TGTGCCAGCAGGACGGGACTAGCGGGGAGGAATGAGCAGTTCTTC.

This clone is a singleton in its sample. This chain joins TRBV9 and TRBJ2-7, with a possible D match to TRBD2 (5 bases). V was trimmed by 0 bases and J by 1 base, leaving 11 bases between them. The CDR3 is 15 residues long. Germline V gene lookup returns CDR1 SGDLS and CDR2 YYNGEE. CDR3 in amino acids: CASSVADGISYEQYF. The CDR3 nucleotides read TGTGCCAGCAGCGTAGCCGACGGGATTTCCTACGAGCAGTACTTC.

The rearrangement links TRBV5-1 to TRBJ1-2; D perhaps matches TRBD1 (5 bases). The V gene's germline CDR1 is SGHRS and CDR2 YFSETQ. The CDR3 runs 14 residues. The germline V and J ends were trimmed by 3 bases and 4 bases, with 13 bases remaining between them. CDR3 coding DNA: TGCGCCAGCAGCTCCTCCGGGACGAGCTATGGCTACACCTTC. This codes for CASSSSGTSYGYTF.

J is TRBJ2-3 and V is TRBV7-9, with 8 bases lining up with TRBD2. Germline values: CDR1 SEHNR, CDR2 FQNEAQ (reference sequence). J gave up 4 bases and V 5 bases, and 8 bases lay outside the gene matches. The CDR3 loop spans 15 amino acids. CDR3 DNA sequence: TGTGCCAGCAGCCACAGCGGGGGCGGGCCAGATACGCAGTATTTT. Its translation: CASSHSGGGPDTQYF.

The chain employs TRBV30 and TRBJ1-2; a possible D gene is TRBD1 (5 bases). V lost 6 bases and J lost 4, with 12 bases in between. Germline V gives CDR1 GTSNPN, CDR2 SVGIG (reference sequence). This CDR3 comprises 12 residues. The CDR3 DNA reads TGTGCCTGCCAGACAGTGACCTATGGCTACACCTTC. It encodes CACQTVTYGYTF.

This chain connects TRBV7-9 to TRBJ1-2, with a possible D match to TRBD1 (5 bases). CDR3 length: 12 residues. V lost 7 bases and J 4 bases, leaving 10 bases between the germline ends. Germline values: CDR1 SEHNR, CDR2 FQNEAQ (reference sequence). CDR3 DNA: TGTGCCAGCAAAGGGGATTTCTATGGCTACACCTTC. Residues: CASKGDFYGYTF.

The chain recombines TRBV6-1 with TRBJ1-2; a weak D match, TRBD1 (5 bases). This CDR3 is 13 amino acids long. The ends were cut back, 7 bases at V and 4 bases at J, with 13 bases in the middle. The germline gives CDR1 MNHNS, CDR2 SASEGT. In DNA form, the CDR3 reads TGTGCCAGCAACTCACAGGTGGCCTATGGCTACACCTTC. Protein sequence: CASNSQVAYGYTF.

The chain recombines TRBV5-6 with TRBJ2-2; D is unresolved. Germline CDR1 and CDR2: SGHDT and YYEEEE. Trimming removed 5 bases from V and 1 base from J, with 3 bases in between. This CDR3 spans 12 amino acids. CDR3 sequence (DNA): TGTGCCAGCAGGGGGAACACCGGGGAGCTGTTTTTT. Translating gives CASRGNTGELFF.

CDR3 amino acids: CASSVAGGPKNTEAFF. The CDR3 DNA is TGTGCCAGCAGCGTAGCCGGGGGGCCCAAGAACACTGAAGCTTTCTTT. The rearrangement joins TRBV9 to TRBJ1-1, with a tentative D call TRBD1 (6 bases). The CDR3 spans 16 residues. With 0 bases removed from V and 1 base from J, the gap between germline ends came to 13 bases. The germline V gene has CDR1 SGDLS and CDR2 YYNGEE.

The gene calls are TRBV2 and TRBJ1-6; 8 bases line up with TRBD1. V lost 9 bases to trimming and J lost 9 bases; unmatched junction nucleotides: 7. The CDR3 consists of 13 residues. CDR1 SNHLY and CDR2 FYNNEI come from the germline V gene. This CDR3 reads CARKTGEGSPLHF. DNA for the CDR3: TGTGCCAGGAAGACAGGGGAAGGTTCACCCCTCCACTTT.

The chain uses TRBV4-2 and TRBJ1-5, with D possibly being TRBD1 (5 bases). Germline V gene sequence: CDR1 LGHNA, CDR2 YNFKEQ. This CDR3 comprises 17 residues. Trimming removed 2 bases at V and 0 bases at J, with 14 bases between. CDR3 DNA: TGTGCCAGCAGCCAATCCCGGTGGGGCGATAGCAATCAGCCCCAGCATTTT. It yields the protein CASSQSRWGDSNQPQHF.

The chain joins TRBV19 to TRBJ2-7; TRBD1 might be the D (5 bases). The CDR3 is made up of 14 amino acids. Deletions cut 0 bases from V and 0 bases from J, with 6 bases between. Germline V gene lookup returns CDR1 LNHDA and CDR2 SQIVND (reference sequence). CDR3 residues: CASSIDDSSYEQYF. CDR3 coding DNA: TGTGCCAGTAGTATAGACGACAGCTCCTACGAGCAGTACTTC.

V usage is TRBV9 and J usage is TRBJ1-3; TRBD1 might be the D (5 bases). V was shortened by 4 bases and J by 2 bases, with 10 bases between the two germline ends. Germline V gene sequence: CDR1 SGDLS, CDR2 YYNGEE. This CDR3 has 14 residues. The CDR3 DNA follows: TGTGCCAGCAGCTTACCAGGGCCTGGAAACACCATATATTTT. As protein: CASSLPGPGNTIYF.

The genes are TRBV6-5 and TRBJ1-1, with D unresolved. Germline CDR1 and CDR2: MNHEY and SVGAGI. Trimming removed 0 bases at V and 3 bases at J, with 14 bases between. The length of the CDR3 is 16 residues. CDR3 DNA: TGTGCCAGCAGTTACTCGATGGCAGGATTAGACACTGAAGCTTTCTTT. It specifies CASSYSMAGLDTEAFF.

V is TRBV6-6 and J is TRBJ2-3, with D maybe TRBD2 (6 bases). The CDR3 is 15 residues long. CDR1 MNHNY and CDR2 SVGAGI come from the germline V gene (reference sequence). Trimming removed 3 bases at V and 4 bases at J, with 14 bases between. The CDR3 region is CASSYEGGSADTQYF. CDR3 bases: TGTGCCAGCAGTTATGAGGGAGGTTCCGCAGATACGCAGTATTTT.

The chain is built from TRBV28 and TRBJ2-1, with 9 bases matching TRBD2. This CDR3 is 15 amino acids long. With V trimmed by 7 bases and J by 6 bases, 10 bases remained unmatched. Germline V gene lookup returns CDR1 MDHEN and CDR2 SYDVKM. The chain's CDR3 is CASIQAGGPVNEQFF. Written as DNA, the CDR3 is TGTGCCAGCATTCAGGCGGGAGGGCCGGTCAATGAGCAGTTCTTC.

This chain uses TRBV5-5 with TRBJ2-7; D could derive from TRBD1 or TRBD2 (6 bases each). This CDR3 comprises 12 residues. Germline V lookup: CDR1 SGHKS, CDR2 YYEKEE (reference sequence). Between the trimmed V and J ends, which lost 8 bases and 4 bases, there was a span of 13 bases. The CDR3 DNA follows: TGTGCCAGTACCGAGGGGGGTTACGAGCAGTACTTC. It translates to CASTEGGYEQYF.

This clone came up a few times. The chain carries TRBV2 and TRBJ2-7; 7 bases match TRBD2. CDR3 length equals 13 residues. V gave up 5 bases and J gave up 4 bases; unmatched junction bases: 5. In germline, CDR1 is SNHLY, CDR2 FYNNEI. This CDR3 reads CASSSGLTYEQYF. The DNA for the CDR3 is TGTGCCAGCAGTTCGGGACTAACTTACGAGCAGTACTTC.

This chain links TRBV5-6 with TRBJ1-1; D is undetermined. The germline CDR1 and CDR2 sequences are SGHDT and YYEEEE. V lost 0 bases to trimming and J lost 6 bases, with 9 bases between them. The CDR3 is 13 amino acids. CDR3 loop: CASSLGGSAEAFF. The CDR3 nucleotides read TGTGCCAGCAGCTTGGGGGGTAGCGCTGAAGCTTTCTTT.

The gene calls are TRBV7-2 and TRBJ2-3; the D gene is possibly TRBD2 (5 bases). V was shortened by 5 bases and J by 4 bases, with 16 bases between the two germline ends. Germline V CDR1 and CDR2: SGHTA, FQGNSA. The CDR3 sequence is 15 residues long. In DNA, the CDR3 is TGTGCCAGCAGCAGACTACTTCCTCCGTCAGATACGCAGTATTTT. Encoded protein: CASSRLLPPSDTQYF.

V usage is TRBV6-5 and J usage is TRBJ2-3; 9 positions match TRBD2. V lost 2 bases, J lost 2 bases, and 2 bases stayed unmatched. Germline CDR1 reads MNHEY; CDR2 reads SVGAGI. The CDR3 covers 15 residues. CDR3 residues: CASSYGGLATDTQYF. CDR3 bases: TGTGCCAGCAGTTACGGGGGACTAGCCACAGATACGCAGTATTTT.

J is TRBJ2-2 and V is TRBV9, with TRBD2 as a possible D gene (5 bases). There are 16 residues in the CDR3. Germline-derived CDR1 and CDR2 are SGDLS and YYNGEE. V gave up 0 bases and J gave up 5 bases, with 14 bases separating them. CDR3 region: CASSVVPDSGTGELFF. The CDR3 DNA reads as TGTGCCAGCAGCGTAGTCCCCGACTCGGGGACCGGGGAGCTGTTTTTT.

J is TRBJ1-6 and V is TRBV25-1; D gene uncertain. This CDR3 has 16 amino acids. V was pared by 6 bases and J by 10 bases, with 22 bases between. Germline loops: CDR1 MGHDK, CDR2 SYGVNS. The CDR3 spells CASRDATRGDPSPLHF. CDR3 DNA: TGTGCCAGCAGGGACGCCACTCGGGGTGACCCCTCACCCCTCCACTTT.

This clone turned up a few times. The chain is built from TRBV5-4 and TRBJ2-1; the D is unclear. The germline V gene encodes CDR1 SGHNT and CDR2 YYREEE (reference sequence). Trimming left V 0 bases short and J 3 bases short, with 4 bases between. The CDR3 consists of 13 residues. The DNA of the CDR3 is TGTGCCAGCAGCTTGGGCCTCTACAATGAGCAGTTCTTC. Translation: CASSLGLYNEQFF. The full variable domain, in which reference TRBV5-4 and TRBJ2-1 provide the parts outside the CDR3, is ETGVTQSPTHLIKTRGQQVTLRCSSQSGHNTVSWYQQALGQGPQFIFQYYREEENGRGNFPPRFSGLQFPNYSSELNVNALELDDSALYLCASSLGLYNEQFFGPGTRLTVL.